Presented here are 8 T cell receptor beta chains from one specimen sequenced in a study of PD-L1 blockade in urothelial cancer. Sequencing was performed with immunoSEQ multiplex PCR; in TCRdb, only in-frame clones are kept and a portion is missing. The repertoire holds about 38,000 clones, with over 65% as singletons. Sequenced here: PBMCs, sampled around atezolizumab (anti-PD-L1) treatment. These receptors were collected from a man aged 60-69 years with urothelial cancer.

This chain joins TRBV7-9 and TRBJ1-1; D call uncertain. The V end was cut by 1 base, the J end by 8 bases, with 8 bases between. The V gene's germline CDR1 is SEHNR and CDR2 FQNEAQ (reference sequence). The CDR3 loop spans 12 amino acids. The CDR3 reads CASSLVVGEAFF. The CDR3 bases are TGTGCCAGCAGCTTAGTGGTCGGGGAAGCTTTCTTT.

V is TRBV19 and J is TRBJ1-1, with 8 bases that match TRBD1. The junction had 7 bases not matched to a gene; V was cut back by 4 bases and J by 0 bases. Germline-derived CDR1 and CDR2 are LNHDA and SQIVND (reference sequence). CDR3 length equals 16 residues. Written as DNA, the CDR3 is TGTGCCAGTAGTAACCCACAGGGGGAGGTGAACACTGAAGCTTTCTTT. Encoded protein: CASSNPQGEVNTEAFF.

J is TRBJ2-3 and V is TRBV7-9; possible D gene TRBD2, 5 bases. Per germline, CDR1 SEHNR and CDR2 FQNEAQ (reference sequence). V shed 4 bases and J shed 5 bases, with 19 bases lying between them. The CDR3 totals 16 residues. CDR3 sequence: CASSSLAMPTQDTQYF. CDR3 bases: TGTGCCAGCAGCTCCTTAGCGATGCCTACGCAAGATACGCAGTATTTT.

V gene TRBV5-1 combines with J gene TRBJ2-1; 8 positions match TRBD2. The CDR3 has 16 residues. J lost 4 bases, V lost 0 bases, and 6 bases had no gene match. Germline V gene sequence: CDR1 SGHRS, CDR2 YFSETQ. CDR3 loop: CASSLVSGEIYNEQFF. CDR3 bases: TGCGCCAGCAGCTTGGTTAGCGGGGAGATATACAATGAGCAGTTCTTC.

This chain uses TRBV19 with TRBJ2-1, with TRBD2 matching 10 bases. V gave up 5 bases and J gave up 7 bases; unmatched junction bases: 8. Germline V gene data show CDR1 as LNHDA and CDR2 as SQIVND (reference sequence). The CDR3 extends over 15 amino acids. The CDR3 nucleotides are TGTGCCAGTAGTCCCTCGGGACTAGCGATTAATGAGCAGTTCTTC. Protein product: CASSPSGLAINEQFF. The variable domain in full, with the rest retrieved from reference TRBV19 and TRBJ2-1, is DGGITQSPKYLFRKEGQNVTLSCEQNLNHDAMYWYRQDPGQGLRLIYYSQIVNDFQKGDIAEGYSVSREKKESFPLTVTSAQKNPTAFYLCASSPSGLAINEQFFGPGTRLTVL.

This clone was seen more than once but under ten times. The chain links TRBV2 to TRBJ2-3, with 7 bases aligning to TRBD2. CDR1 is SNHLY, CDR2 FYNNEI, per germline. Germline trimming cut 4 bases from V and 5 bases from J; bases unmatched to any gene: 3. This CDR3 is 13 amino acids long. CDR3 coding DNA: TGTGCCAGCAGTGGGACTAGGGGAGATACGCAGTATTTT. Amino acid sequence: CASSGTRGDTQYF.

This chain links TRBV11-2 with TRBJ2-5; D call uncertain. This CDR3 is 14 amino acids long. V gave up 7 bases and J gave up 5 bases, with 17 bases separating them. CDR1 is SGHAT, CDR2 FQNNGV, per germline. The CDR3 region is CASKLSRVGETQYF. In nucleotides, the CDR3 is TGTGCCAGCAAGTTGAGCCGGGTCGGGGAGACCCAGTACTTC.

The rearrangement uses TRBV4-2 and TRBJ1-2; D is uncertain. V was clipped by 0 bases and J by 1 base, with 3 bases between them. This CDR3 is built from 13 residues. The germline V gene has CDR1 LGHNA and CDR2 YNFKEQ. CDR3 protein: CASSQDLNYGYTF. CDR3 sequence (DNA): TGTGCCAGCAGCCAAGATCTTAACTATGGCTACACCTTC.